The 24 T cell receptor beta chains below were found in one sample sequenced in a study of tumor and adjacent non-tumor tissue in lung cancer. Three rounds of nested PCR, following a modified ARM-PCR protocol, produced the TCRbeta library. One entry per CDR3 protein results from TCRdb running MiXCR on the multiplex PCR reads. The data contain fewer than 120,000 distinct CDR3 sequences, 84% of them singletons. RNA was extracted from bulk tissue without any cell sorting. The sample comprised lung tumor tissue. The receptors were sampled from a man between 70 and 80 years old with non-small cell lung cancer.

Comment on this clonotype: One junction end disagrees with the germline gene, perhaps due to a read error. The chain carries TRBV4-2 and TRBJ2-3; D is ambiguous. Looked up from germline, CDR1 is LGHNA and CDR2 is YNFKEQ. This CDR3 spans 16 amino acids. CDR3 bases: TGTGCCAGAAGCCAAGCGACACCCCCTGAGTCAGATACGCAGTATTTT. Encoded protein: CARSQATPPESDTQYF.

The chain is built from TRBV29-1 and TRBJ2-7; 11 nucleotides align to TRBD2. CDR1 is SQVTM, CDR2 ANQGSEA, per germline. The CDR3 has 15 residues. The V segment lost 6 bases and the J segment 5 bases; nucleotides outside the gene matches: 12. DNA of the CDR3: TGCAGCGTGTTTGGGACTAGCGGTACTACCCACGAGCAGTACTTC. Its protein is CSVFGTSGTTHEQYF.

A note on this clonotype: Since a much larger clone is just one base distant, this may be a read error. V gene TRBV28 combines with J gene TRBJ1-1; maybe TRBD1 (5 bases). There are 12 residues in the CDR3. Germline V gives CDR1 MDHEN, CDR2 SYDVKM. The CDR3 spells CASSSRVTGAFF. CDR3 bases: TGTGCCAGCAGTAGCAGGGTCACTGGAGCTTTCTTT.

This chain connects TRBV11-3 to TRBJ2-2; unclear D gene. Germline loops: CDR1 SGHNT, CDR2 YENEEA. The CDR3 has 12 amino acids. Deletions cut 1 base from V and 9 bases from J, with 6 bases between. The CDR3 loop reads CASSLAPRELFF. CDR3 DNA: TGTGCCAGCAGCTTAGCTCCCCGGGAGCTGTTTTTT.

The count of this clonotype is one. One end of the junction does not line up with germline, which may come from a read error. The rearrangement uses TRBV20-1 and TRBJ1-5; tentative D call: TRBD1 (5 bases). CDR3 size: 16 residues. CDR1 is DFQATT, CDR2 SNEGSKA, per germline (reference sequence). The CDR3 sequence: CSARDKPDFPNQPQRF. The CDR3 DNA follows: TGCAGTGCTAGGGACAAGCCGGACTTTCCCAATCAGCCCCAGCGTTTT.

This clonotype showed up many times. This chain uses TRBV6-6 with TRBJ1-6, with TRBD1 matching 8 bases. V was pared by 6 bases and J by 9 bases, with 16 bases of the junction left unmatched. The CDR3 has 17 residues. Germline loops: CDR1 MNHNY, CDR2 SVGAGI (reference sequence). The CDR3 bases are TGTGCCAGCAGAAAGGAACACAGAACAGGGACAGGTTCACCCCTCCACTTT. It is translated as CASRKEHRTGTGSPLHF.

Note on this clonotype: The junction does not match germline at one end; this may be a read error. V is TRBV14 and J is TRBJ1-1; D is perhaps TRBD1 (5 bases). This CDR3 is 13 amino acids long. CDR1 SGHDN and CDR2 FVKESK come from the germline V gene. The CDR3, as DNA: TGTGCCAACAGCCAAGGTCTTACAGGTGAAGCTCTCTTT. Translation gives CANSQGLTGEALF. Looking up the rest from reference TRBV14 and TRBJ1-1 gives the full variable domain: EAGVTQFPSHSVIEKGQTVTLRCDPISGHDNLYWYRRVMGKEIKFLLHFVKESKQDESGMPNNRFLAERTGGTYSTLKVQPAELEDSGVYFCANSQGLTGEALFGQGTRLTVV.

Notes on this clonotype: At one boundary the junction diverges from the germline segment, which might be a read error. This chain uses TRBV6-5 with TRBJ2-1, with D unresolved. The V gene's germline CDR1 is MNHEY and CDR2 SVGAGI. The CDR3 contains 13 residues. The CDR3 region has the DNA TGTGCCAGCATAATGGGATCCTACAATGGGCAGTTCTTC. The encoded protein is CASIMGSYNGQFF.

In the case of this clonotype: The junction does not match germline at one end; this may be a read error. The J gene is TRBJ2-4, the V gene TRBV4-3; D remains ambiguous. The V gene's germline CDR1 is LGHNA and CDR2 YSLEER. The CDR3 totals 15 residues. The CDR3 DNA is TGCGCCACCAGCCCAAAGTCGGGTTTCAAAAACATTCAATACTTC. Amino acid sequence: CATSPKSGFKNIQYF.

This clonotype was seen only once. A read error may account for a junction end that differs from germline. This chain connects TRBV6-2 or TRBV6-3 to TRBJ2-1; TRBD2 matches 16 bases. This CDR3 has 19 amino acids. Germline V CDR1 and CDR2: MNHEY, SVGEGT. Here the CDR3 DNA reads TGTGCCAGCAGTCACGCCGGGACTAGCGGGAGGGCCTTGCGGAATGATCAGTTCTTC. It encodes CASSHAGTSGRALRNDQFF.

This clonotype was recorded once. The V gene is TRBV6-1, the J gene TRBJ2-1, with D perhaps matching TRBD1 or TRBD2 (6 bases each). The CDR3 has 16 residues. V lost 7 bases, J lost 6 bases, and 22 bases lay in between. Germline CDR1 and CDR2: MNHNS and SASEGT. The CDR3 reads CASTLGGCTWSNEQFF. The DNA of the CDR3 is TGTGCCAGCACCCTAGGGGGGTGCACCTGGTCCAATGAGCAGTTCTTC.

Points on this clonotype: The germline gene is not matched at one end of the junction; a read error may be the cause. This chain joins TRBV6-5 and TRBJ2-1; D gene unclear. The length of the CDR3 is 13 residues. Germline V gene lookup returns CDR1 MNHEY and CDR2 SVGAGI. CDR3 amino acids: CASRESGHDEHFF. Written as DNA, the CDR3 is TGTGCTAGCAGAGAGTCCGGCCACGATGAGCACTTCTTC.

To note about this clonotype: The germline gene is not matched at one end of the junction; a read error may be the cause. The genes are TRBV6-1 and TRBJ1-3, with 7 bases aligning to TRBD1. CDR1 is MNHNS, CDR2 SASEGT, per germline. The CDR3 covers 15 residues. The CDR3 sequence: CANSDLTGIRYTIYF. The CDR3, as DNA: TGTGCCAACAGTGACCTGACAGGGATAAGATACACCATATATTTT.

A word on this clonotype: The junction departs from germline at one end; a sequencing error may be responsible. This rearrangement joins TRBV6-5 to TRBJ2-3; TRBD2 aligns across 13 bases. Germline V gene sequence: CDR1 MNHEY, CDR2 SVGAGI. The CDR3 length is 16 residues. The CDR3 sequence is CASRDPGLAGRDTQYF. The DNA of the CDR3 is TGTGCTAGCAGGGACCCGGGACTAGCGGGACGAGATACGCAGTATTTT.

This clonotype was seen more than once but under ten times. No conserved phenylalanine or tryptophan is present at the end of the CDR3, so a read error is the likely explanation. The CDR3 DNA follows: TGTAGCGTCTTCGGACAGGGAACCAAAACTGAAGCTTTCTGT. This gives the protein CSVFGQGTKTEAFC. V and J are TRBV29-1 and TRBJ1-1; TRBD1 agrees at 8 bases. The germline gives CDR1 SQVTM, CDR2 ANQGSEA. The CDR3 spans 14 residues.

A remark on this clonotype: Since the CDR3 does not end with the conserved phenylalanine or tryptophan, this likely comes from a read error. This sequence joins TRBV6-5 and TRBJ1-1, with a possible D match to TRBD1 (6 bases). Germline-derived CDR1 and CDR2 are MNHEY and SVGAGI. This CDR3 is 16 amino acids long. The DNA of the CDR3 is TGTACCAGCAGTACACCAACGAGGGCAGGGGTTGCCGAAGCTTTCTCT. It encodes CTSSTPTRAGVAEAFS.

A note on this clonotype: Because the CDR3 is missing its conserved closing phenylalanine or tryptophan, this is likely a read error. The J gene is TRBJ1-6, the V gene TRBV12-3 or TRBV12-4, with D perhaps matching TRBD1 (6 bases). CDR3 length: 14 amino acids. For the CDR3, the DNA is TGTGCCGGCAGTCGGACAGTCTATAATTCATCCCTCCACCTT. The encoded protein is CAGSRTVYNSSLHL.

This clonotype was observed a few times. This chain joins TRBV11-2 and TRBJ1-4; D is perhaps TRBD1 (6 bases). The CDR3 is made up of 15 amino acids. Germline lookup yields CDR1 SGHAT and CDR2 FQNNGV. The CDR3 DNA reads TGTGGTAGCAGCAGGAGTGGGACAAGTAATGAAAAACTGTTTTTT. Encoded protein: CGSSRSGTSNEKLFF.

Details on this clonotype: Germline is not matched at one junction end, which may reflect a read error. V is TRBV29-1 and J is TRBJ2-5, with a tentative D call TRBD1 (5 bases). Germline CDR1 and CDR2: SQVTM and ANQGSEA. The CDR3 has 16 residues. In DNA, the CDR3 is TGCAGCGCCAAGCCCCACCTCCATACAGGTCAAGAGGCCCAATACTTC. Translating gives CSAKPHLHTGQEAQYF.

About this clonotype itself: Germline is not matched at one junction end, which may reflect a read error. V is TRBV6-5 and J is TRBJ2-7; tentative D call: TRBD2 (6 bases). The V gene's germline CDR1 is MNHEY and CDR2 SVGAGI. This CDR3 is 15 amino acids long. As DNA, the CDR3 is TGTGCCGTCGGAAGGAGACTAGTAGATTCTTACGAGCAATACTTC. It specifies CAVGRRLVDSYEQYF.

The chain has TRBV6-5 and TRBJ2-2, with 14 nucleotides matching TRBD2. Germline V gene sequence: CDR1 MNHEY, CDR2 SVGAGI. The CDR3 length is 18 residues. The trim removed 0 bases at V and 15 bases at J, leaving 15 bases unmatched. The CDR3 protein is CASSYSGLAGGYTGKLFF. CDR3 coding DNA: TGTGCCAGCAGTTACTCCGGACTAGCGGGAGGATACACCGGGAAGTTGTTTTTT.

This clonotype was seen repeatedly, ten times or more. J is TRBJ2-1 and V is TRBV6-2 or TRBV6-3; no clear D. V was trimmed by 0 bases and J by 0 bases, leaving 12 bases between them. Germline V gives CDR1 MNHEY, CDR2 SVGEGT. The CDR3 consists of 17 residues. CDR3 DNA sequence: TGTGCCAGCAGTTACTCGGTTCAGGAATACTCCTACAATGAGCAGTTCTTC. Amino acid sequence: CASSYSVQEYSYNEQFF.

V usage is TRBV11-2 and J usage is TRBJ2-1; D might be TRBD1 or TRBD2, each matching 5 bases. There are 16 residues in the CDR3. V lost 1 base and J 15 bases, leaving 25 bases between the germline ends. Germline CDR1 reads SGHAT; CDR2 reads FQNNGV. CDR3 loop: CASSLGGRDGYNEVFF. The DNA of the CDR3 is TGTGCCAGCAGCTTAGGGGGTAGGGACGGGTACAATGAGGTGTTCTTC.

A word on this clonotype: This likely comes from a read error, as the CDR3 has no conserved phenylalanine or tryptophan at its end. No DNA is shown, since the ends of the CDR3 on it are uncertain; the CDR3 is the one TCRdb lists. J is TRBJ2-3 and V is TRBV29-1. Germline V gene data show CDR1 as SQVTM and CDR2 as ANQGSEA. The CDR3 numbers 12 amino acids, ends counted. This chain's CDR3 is CSVDSYTDTHYL.